This T cell receptor (beta chain) emerged from a study of graft-versus-host responses after intestinal transplantation. Study-level information: Grafts that recipients had were multivisceral, liver-intestinal, or isolated intestinal transplants. Study-level points and caveats: In patients with graft-donor T cell macrochimerism, allograft graft-versus-host to host-versus-graft clonal ratios were high.

Notes on this clone: What it binds is not known. This sample includes further DNA sequences coding for the same CDR3.

Measured with immunoSEQ multiplex PCR; TCRdb has only the in-frame clones, and not every one. The repertoire consists of some 50,000 clones, with roughly 80% occurring once and the leading ten covering roughly 0.45%. The CDR3 runs to 16 residues. Per germline, CDR1 SEHNR and CDR2 FQNEAQ (reference sequence). Trimming pared 5 bases from V and 10 bases from J, leaving 24 bases between. The TCR was taken from a human donor who was the organ donor for an intestinal transplant. The rearrangement uses TRBV7-9 and TRBJ2-1; D assignment may be TRBD1 or TRBD2 (6 bases each). This material consisted of unstimulated CD4+ T cells sorted from spleen or lymph node cells, taken before transplant. The CDR3 DNA reads TGTGCCAGCAGCGTCGGGGGCGCGGCCACCGCCAACGAGCAGTTCTTC. Translating it yields CASSVGGAATANEQFF.